The 19 T cell receptor beta chains in this list originate from one sample, sequenced in a study of neurological immune-mediated disorders. TCRdb used MiXCR to reprocess the 5' RACE reads, holding one entry per CDR3 protein. The sample records over 45,000 distinct CDR3 sequences, around 3.4% being singletons. The sequenced sample was PBMCs. The receptor set was obtained from a man aged 40-49 years with multiple sclerosis.

This clonotype has at least ten counts. The gene calls are TRBV3-1 and TRBJ1-1; possible D gene TRBD1, 6 bases. Trimming shortened V by 9 bases and J by 2 bases, and 16 bases separated the two germline ends. The germline gives CDR1 LGHDT, CDR2 YNNKEL (reference sequence). The CDR3 has 14 residues. The CDR3 nucleotides are TGTGCCAGTCGACCGGGACAACTCAACACTGAAGCTTTCTTT. Its protein product is CASRPGQLNTEAFF.

This clonotype has at least ten counts. V usage is TRBV20-1 and J usage is TRBJ1-1; 10 positions agree with TRBD1. CDR1 DFQATT and CDR2 SNEGSKA come from the germline V gene (reference sequence). V gave up 3 bases and J gave up 5 bases; unmatched junction bases: 3. The CDR3 has 13 residues. In nucleotides, the CDR3 is TGCAGTGCTAGGGGGACAGGGGAAACTGAAGCTTTCTTT. Its protein product is CSARGTGETEAFF.

In this sample, this clonotype turned up many times. V usage is TRBV9 and J usage is TRBJ2-3; possibly TRBD1 for D (5 bases). The V and J ends lost 0 bases and 1 base respectively, with 9 bases between them. The CDR3 sequence is 15 residues long. From germline, CDR1 is SGDLS and CDR2 YYNGEE. The CDR3 loop is CASSVEGVGTDTQYF. The CDR3 DNA reads TGTGCCAGCAGCGTAGAAGGGGTAGGCACAGATACGCAGTATTTT.

This clonotype was observed many times. The V and J genes are TRBV20-1 and TRBJ2-7; 8 bases map to TRBD1. The trim removed 6 bases at V and 3 bases at J, leaving 10 bases unmatched. CDR3 length: 14 amino acids. Per the germline V gene, CDR1 is DFQATT and CDR2 is SNEGSKA (reference sequence). The CDR3: CSAPRTGTFYEQYF. DNA of the CDR3: TGCAGTGCCCCGAGGACAGGGACTTTCTACGAGCAGTACTTC.

At least ten counts were recorded for this clonotype. V usage is TRBV7-2 and J usage is TRBJ2-7; the D is unclear. CDR1 and CDR2 (germline): SGHTA, FQGNSA. Trimming cost V 8 bases and J 7 bases, with 6 bases left between them. This CDR3 has 9 residues. CDR3 nucleotide sequence: TGTGCCAGCTTATTAGAGCAGTACTTC. Translating gives CASLLEQYF.

This clonotype came up many times. The V call is TRBV20-1, the J call TRBJ2-5; D may match TRBD1 or TRBD2 (5 bases each). V was clipped by 5 bases and J by 4 bases, with 14 bases between them. The CDR3 length is 13 residues. The germline CDR1 and CDR2 sequences are DFQATT and SNEGSKA (reference sequence). In DNA form, the CDR3 reads TGCAGTGCTGGGACGCAGCGGCCAGAGACCCAGTACTTC. It yields the protein CSAGTQRPETQYF.

This clonotype appeared many times. The CDR3 loop is CASSQAGHRNTEAFF. The CDR3 nucleotides read TGTGCCAGCAGCCAAGCGGGACACAGGAACACTGAAGCTTTCTTT. V usage is TRBV3-1 and J usage is TRBJ1-1; the D gene is possibly TRBD1 (6 bases). The V and J ends lost 1 base and 1 base respectively, with 10 bases between them. CDR3 length: 15 residues. The germline CDR1 and CDR2 sequences are LGHDT and YNNKEL (reference sequence).

This clonotype was counted ten times or more. The chain joins TRBV24-1 to TRBJ1-5; 7 bases are a match to TRBD1. Germline-derived CDR1 and CDR2 are KGHDR and SFDVKD. This CDR3 spans 22 amino acids. Trimming removed 0 bases from V and 1 base from J; junction bases left unmatched: 20. The CDR3 loop reads CATSDLQLRQGDNLTSNQPQHF. CDR3 sequence (DNA): TGTGCCACCAGTGATTTGCAATTAAGGCAGGGGGATAATCTAACAAGCAATCAGCCCCAGCATTTT.

Notes on this clonotype: This may be a read error: a much more frequent sequence differs by one nucleotide. This sequence joins TRBV24-1 and TRBJ1-2; D gene uncertain. Germline loops: CDR1 KGHDR, CDR2 SFDVKD. Trimming pared 10 bases from V and 2 bases from J, leaving 16 bases between. CDR3 length: 14 amino acids. The CDR3 sequence is CATSASRKNYGYTF. The CDR3 bases are TGTGCCACTTCAGCCAGCCGAAAGAACTATGGCTACACCTTC.

This clonotype was seen repeatedly, ten times or more. The chain recombines TRBV12-3 or TRBV12-4 with TRBJ2-7; D ambiguous. The V gene lost 5 bases and the J gene lost 6 bases, with 14 bases spanning the gap. The CDR3 is 13 amino acids. Here the CDR3 DNA reads TGTGCCAGCAGTGGTAGCAACGTCCGCGAGCAGTACTTC. Translation gives CASSGSNVREQYF.

In this sample, this clonotype turned up many times. The gene calls are TRBV4-1 and TRBJ2-2, with TRBD2 identical over 7 bases. Unmatched junction bases numbered 7, after V lost 4 bases and J lost 5 bases. There are 15 residues in the CDR3. Per the germline V gene, CDR1 is MGHRA and CDR2 is YSYEKL. CDR3 coding DNA: TGCGCCAGCAGCCGAGCGGGGCAGCGGACCGGGGAGCTGTTTTTT. This encodes CASSRAGQRTGELFF.

This clonotype has a count of ten or more. Its ends do not fully match the called genes, so a read error is possible. V and J are TRBV10-3 and TRBJ1-6; no firm D call. Germline V gives CDR1 ENHRY, CDR2 SYGVKD. The CDR3 is 14 amino acids. The CDR3 sequence is CAISESTGYSPLNF. The DNA for the CDR3 is TGTGCCATCAGTGAGTCGACGGGGTATTCACCCCTCAACTTT.

This clonotype was recorded at least ten times. This chain links TRBV5-1 with TRBJ2-3; D possibly corresponds to TRBD2 (5 bases). CDR1 and CDR2 (germline): SGHRS, YFSETQ. The CDR3 runs 14 residues. Trimming took off 5 bases at V and 0 bases at J, with 10 bases between the two ends. The CDR3 loop is CASRSAASTDTQYF. Written as DNA, the CDR3 is TGCGCCAGCAGGTCAGCGGCTAGCACAGATACGCAGTATTTT.

In its sample, this clonotype was seen many times. The chain has TRBV20-1 and TRBJ2-4; D unclear. The CDR3 covers 14 residues. Germline-derived CDR1 and CDR2 are DFQATT and SNEGSKA (reference sequence). V lost 1 base and J 0 bases, leaving 7 bases between the germline ends. CDR3 nucleotides: TGCAGTGCTAGAGGTACAATAGCCAAAAACATTCAGTACTTC. Translating it yields CSARGTIAKNIQYF.

This clonotype came up many times. The chain employs TRBV9 and TRBJ2-3, with 10 bases matching TRBD2. Trimming took 2 bases from V and 4 from J; bases not matched to a gene: 4. The CDR3 runs 15 residues. Looked up from germline, CDR1 is SGDLS and CDR2 is YYNGEE. CDR3 coding DNA: TGTGCCAGCAGCGTCATCAGCGGGGGGGCAGATACGCAGTATTTT. Encoded protein: CASSVISGGADTQYF.

By share, this clonotype ranks as medium-sized. CDR3 protein: CASSTDRGGTEAFF. The CDR3 DNA is TGCGCCAGCAGCACGGACAGGGGGGGCACTGAAGCTTTCTTT. The chain uses TRBV5-1 and TRBJ1-1, with 10 bases fitting TRBD1. CDR1 is SGHRS and CDR2 is YFSETQ in the germline V gene. Trimming cost V 4 bases and J 4 bases; bases outside gene matches: 4. The CDR3 spans 14 residues.

The genes are TRBV12-5 and TRBJ2-7; D not resolved. This CDR3 contains 13 residues. Germline V gene data show CDR1 as LGHNT and CDR2 as FRNRAP. Trimming stripped 6 bases from V and 5 bases from J, with 14 bases between. In nucleotides, the CDR3 is TGTGCTAGTGGCACACCCCCCCTCCACGAGCAGTACTTC. This sequence encodes CASGTPPLHEQYF.

This clonotype came up many times. The genes are TRBV5-1 and TRBJ2-3; D ambiguous. The CDR3 runs to 14 residues. Germline loops: CDR1 SGHRS, CDR2 YFSETQ. V lost 4 bases to trimming and J lost 0 bases, with 9 bases between them. CDR3 sequence (DNA): TGCGCCAGCAGCATTCTACAGAGCACAGATACGCAGTATTTT. It yields the protein CASSILQSTDTQYF.

Details on this clonotype: A single base separates this from a much larger clone, so it may be a read error. The chain employs TRBV3-1 and TRBJ1-3; D unclear. Germline V gives CDR1 LGHDT, CDR2 YNNKEL (reference sequence). The CDR3 runs 14 residues. The DNA for the CDR3 is TGTGCCAGCAGCTCCAGTAGCTCTGGAAAAACCATATATTTT. Translation gives CASSSSSSGKTIYF.